This T cell receptor beta chain originates from a study of cytomegalovirus exposure and HLA in healthy donors. Study-wide background: Previous work identified roughly 120 million unique TCR beta sequences from 150 million to 200 million T cells. Early released data comprised some 85 million unique TCRs from HLA-typed donors. Findings of the study overall: A reported reduction in N-insertions relative to the roughly 710-donor mean was seen in an Asian-associated ancestry cluster in a later analysis.

This cohort consisted of healthy bone marrow donors. 60 Vbeta and 13 Jbeta primers were used in PCR. The protocol was immunoSEQ multiplex PCR, while the TCRdb copy is restricted to in-frame clones and leaves out a portion. The sample data list tens of thousands of clones. For this clone: Its cognate antigen is unknown.

This CDR3 is 13 amino acids long. V was trimmed by 6 bases and J by 1 base, leaving 9 bases between them. CDR1 and CDR2 from the germline V gene are SGHTA and FQGNSA. The TCR was taken from a woman younger than 45 in good health and CMV-seropositive. The chain employs TRBV7-2 and TRBJ1-2; tentative D call: TRBD1 (5 bases). Sequenced input: PBMCs. The CDR3 here is CASRADINYGYTF. DNA of the CDR3: TGTGCCAGCAGGGCGGACATTAACTATGGCTACACCTTC.